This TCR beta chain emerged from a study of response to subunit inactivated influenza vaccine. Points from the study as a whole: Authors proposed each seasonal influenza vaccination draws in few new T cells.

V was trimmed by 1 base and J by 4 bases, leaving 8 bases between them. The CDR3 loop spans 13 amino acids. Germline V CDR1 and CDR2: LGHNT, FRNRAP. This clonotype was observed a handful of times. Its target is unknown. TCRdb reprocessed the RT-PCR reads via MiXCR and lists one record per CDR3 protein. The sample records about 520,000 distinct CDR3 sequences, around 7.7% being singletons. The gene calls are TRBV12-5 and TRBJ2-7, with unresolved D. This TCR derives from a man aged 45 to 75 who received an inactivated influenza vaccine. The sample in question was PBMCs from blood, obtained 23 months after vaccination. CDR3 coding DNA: TGTGCTAGTGGTTTGGACACCGGATACGAGCAGTACTTC. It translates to CASGLDTGYEQYF.